This T cell receptor beta chain was sequenced in a study of vaccination effects on CD4 cells after COVID-19. On this clone: Its target is unknown.

This CDR3 spans 15 amino acids. Trimming cost V 5 bases and J 0 bases, with 12 bases left between them. Germline CDR1 and CDR2: MNHEY and SVGAGI. An approximately nine-day culture period preceded the isolation of CD4+ T cells. Clones were sequenced by immunoSEQ multiplex PCR, and TCRdb holds only the in-frame ones, with some missing. The profile shows tens of thousands of clones, 70% to 85% of them singletons. Source: CD4+ T cells from PBMCs cultured without peptide, taken before COVID-19 vaccination. The TCR comes from a human donor who had a prior SARS-CoV-2 infection. The chain links TRBV6-5 to TRBJ2-3; D call uncertain. This CDR3 is CASSPMADSTDTQYF. CDR3 nucleotides: TGTGCCAGCAGTCCCATGGCCGATAGCACAGATACGCAGTATTTT.